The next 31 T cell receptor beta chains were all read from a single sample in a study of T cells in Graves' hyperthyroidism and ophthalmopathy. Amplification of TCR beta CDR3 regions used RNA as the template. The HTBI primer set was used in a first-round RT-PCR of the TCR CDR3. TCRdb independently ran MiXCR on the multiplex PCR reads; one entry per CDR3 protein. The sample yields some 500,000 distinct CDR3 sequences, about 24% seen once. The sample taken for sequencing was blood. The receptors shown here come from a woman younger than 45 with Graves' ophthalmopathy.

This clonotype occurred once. In DNA form, the CDR3 reads TGTGCCACCAGTGATCGGAAATCCTCCACAGATACGCAGTATTTT. Its protein is CATSDRKSSTDTQYF. The V gene is TRBV24-1, the J gene TRBJ2-3, with no clear D. V lost 3 bases to trimming and J lost 2 bases, with 11 bases between them. CDR1 is KGHDR, CDR2 SFDVKD, per germline. This CDR3 spans 15 amino acids.

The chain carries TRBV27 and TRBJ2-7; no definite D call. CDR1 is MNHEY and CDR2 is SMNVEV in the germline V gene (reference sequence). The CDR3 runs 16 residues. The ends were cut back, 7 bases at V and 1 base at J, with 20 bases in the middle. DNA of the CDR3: TGTGCCAGCAAGGAACCAGGAAAATTCTTATCCTACGAGCAGTACTTC. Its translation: CASKEPGKFLSYEQYF.

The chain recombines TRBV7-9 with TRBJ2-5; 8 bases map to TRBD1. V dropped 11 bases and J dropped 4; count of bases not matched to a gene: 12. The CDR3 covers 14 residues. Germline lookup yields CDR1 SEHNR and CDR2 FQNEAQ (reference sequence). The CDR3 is CALTGGRGRETQYF. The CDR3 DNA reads TGTGCCCTAACCGGGGGCAGGGGGCGAGAGACCCAGTACTTC.

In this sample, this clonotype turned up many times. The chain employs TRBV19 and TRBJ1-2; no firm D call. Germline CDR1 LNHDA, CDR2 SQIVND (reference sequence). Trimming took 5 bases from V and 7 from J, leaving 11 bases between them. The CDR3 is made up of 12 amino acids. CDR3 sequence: CASSVSAVGYTF. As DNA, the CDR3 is TGTGCCAGTAGTGTCTCGGCGGTTGGCTACACCTTC.

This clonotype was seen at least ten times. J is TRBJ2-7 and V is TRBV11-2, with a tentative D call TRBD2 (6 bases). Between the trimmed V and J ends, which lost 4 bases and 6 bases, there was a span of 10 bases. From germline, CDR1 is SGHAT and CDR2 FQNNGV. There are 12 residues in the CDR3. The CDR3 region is CASSSGTAEQYF. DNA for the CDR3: TGTGCCAGCAGCTCTGGGACTGCCGAGCAGTACTTC.

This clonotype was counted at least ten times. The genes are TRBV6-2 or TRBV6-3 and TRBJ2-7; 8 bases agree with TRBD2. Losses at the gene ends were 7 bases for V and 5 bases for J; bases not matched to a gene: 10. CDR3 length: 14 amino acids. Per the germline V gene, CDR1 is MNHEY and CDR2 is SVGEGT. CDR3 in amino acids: CASTYRGGPHEQYF. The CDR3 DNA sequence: TGTGCCAGCACCTACCGGGGGGGCCCCCACGAGCAGTACTTC.

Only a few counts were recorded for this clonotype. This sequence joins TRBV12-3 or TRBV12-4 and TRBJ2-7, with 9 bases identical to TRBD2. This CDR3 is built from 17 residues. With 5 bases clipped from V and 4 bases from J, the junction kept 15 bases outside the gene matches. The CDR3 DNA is TGTGCCAGCAGTCCTTCCGGGGCTAGCGGGGTCAGGTACGAGCAGTACTTC. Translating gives CASSPSGASGVRYEQYF.

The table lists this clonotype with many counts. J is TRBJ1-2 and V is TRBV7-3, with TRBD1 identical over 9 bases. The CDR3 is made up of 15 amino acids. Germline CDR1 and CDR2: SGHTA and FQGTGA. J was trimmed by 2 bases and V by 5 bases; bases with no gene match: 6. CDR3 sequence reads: CASSETGGPNYGYTF. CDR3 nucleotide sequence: TGTGCCAGCAGCGAAACAGGGGGCCCAAACTATGGCTACACCTTC.

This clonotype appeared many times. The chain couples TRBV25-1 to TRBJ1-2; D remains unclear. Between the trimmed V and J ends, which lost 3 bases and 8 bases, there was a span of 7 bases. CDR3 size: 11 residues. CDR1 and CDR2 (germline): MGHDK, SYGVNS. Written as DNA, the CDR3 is TGTGCCAGCAGTGAGGGCATCGGCTACACCTTC. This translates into CASSEGIGYTF.

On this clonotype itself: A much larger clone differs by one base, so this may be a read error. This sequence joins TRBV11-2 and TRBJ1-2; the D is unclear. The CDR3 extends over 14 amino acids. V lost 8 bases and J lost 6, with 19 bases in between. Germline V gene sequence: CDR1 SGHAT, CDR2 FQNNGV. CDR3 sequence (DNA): TGTGCCAGCTGCGACCTTCTTCGGAGGGATGGCTACACCTTC. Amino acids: CASCDLLRRDGYTF. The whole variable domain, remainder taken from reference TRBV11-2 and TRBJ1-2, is EAGVAQSPRYKIIEKRQSVAFWCNPISGHATLYWYQQILGQGPKLLIQFQNNGVVDDSQLPKDRFSAERLKGVDSTLKIQPAKLEDSAVYLCASCDLLRRDGYTFGSGTRLTVV.

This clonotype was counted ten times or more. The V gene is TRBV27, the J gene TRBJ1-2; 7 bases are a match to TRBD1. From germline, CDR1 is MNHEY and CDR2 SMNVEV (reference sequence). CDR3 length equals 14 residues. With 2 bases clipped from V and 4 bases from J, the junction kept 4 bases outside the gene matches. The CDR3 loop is CASSLDRAGYGYTF. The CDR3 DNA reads TGTGCCAGCAGTTTAGACAGGGCTGGCTATGGCTACACCTTC.

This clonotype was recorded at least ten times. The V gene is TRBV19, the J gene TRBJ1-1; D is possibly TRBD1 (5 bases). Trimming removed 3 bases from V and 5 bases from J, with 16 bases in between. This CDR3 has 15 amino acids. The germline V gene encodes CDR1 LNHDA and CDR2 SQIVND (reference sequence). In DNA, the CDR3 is TGTGCCAGTAGTATTTCAGGAAACGGGGGGACTGAAGCTTTCTTT. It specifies CASSISGNGGTEAFF.

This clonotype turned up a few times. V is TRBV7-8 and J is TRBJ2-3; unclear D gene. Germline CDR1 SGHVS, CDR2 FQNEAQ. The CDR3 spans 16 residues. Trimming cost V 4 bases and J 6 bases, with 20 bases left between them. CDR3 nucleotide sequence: TGTGCCAGCAGCTACAACGACGCCGGCTCATCGGATACGCAGTATTTT. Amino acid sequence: CASSYNDAGSSDTQYF.

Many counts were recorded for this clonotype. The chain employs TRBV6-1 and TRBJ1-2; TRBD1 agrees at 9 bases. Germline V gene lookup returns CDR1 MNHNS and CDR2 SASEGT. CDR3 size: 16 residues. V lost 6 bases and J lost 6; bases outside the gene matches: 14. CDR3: CASRAPPGQGGNGYTF. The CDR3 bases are TGTGCCAGCAGAGCGCCGCCGGGACAGGGAGGAAATGGCTACACCTTC.

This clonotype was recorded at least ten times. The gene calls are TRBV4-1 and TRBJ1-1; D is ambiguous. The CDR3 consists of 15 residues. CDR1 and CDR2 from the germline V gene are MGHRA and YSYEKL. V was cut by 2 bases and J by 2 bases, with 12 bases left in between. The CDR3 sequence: CASSQIPGANTEAFF. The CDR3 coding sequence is TGCGCCAGCAGCCAAATACCGGGAGCCAACACTGAAGCTTTCTTT.

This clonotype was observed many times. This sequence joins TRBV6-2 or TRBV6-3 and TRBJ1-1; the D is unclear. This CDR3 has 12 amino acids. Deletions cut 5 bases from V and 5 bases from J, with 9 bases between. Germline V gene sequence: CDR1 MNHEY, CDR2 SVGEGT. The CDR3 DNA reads TGTGCCAGCAGTGCGCTGGGGACTGAAGCTTTCTTT. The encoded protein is CASSALGTEAFF.

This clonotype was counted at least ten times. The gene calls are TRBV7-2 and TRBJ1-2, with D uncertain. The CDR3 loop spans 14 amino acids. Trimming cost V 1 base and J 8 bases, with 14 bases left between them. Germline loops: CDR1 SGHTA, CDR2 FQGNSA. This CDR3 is CASSLVAELEGYTF. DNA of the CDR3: TGTGCCAGCAGCTTAGTGGCGGAGTTGGAGGGCTACACCTTC.

CDR3 DNA: TGCAGTGCCGGGGGGGGACCGGACGAGCAGTACTTC. Protein sequence: CSAGGGPDEQYF. This sequence joins TRBV20-1 and TRBJ2-7; 8 bases agree with TRBD2. The CDR3 consists of 12 residues. CDR1 is DFQATT and CDR2 is SNEGSKA in the germline V gene (reference sequence). Trimming took 6 bases from V and 5 from J; bases not matched to a gene: 6.

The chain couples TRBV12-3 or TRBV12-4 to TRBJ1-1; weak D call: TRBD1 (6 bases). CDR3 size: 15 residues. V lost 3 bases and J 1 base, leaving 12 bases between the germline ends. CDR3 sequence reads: CASSLLGGENTEAFF. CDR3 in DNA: TGTGCCAGCAGTTTGTTAGGGGGGGAGAACACTGAAGCTTTCTTT.

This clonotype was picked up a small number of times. In nucleotides, the CDR3 is TGTGCCTGGACCCCCCCGGCGCTACTAGCCAAAAACATTCAGTACTTC. It yields the protein CAWTPPALLAKNIQYF. The gene calls are TRBV30 and TRBJ2-4; D unclear. The ends were cut back, 4 bases at V and 0 bases at J, with 16 bases in the middle. The V gene's germline CDR1 is GTSNPN and CDR2 SVGIG (reference sequence). This CDR3 is built from 16 residues.

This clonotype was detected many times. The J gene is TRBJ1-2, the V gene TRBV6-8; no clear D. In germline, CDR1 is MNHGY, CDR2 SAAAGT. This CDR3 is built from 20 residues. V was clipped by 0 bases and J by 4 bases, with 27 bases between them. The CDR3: CASSYSICRVDPHSPYGYTF. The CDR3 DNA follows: TGTGCCAGCAGTTACTCGATTTGTCGAGTAGACCCACACTCACCCTATGGCTACACCTTC.

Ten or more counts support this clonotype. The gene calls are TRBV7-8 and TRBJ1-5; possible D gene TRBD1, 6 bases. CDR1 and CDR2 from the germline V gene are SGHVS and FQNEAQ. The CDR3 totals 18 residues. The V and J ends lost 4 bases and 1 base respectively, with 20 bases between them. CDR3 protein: CASSSLLRDTRSNQPQHF. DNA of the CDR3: TGTGCCAGCAGCTCCCTCCTCCGGGACACCAGGAGCAATCAGCCCCAGCATTTT.

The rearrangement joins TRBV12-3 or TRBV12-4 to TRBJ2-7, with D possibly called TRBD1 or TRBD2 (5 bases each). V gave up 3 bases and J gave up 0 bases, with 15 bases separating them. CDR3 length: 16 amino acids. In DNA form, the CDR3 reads TGTGCCAGCAGTTTGGTTGTGGGGGTCAGCTCCTACGAGCAGTACTTC. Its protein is CASSLVVGVSSYEQYF.

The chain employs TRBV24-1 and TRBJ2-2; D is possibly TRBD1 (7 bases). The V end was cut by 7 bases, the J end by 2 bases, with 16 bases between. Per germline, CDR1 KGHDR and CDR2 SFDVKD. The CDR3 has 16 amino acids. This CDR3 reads CATSDRGDSNTGELFF. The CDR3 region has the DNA TGTGCCACCAGCGATAGGGGGGACAGTAACACCGGGGAGCTGTTTTTT.

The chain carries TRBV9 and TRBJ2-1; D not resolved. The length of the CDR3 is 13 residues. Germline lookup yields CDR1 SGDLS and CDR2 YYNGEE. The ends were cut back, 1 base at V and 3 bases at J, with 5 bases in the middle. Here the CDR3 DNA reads TGTGCCAGCAGCGTATGGGTCTACAATGAGCAGTTCTTC. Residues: CASSVWVYNEQFF.

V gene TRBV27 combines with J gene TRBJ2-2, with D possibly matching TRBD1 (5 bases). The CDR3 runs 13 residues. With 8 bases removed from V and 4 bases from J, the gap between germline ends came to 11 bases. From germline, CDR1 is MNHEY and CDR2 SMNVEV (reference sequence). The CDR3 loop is CASRSGFTGELFF. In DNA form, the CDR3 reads TGTGCCAGCCGGTCAGGGTTCACCGGGGAGCTGTTTTTT.

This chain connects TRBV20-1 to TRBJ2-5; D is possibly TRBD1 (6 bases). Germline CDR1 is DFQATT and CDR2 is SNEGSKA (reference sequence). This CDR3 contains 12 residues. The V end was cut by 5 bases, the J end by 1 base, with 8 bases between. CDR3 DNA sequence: TGCAGTGCTTCGGACAGCCAAGAGACCCAGTACTTC. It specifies CSASDSQETQYF.

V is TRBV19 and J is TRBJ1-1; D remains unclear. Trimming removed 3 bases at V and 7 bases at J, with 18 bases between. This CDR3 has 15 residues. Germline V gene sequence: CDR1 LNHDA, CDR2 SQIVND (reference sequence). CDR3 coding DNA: TGTGCCAGTAGTATTGGTACCATTGGGAGGAGTGAAGCTTTCTTT. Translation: CASSIGTIGRSEAFF.

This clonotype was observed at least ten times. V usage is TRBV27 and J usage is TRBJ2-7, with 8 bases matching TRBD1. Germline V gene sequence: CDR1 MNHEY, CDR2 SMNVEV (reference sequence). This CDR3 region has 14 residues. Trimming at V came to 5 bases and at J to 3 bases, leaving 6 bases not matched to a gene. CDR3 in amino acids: CASSPLGQDYEQYF. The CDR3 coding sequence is TGTGCCAGCAGTCCCTTGGGACAGGACTACGAGCAGTACTTC.

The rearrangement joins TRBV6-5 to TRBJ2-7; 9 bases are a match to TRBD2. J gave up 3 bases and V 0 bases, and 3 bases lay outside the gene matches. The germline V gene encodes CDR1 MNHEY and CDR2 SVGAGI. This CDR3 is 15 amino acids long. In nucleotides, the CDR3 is TGTGCCAGCAGTTACTCTAGCGGGAGATTCTACGAGCAGTACTTC. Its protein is CASSYSSGRFYEQYF.

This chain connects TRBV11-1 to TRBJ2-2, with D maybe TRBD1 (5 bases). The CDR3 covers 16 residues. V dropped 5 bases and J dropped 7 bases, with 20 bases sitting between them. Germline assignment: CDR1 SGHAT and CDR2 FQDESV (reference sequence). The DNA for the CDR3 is TGTGCCAGCAGCCCGAGACGACAGAAGGCCATCGGGGAGCTGTTTTTT. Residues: CASSPRRQKAIGELFF.